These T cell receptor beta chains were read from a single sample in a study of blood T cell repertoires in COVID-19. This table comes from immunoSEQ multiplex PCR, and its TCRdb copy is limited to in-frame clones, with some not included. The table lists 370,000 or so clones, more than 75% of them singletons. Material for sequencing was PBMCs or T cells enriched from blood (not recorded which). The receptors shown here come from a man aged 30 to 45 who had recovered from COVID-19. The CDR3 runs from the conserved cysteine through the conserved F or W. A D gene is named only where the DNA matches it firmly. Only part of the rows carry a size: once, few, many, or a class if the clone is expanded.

cdr3_aa: CASSPDSGSVEQFF
cdr3_nt: TGTGCCAGCTCACCCGACTCGGGTTCGGTTGAGCAGTTCTTC
v_call: TRBV18
j_call: TRBJ2-1
clone_size: NA
d_call: NA

cdr3_aa: CASRRGGNSGNTIYF
cdr3_nt: TGTGCCAGTAGAAGGGGGGGAAACTCTGGAAACACCATATATTTT
v_call: TRBV19
j_call: TRBJ1-3
clone_size: NA
d_call: NA

cdr3_aa: CASSVTGPPNTGELFF
cdr3_nt: TGTGCCAGCAGCGTTACAGGTCCCCCGAACACCGGGGAGCTGTTTTTT
v_call: TRBV7-2
j_call: TRBJ2-2
clone_size: NA
d_call: NA

cdr3_aa: CASSRTDRNTDTQYF
cdr3_nt: TGTGCCAGCAGCAGGACAGATAGAAACACAGATACGCAGTATTTT
v_call: TRBV6-4
j_call: TRBJ2-3
clone_size: NA
d_call: NA

cdr3_aa: CASSEGQGVGANVLTF
cdr3_nt: TGTGCCAGCAGTGAAGGACAGGGGGTTGGGGCCAACGTCCTGACTTTC
v_call: TRBV6-1
j_call: TRBJ2-6
clone_size: NA
d_call: TRBD1

cdr3_aa: CASSLGQSNYGYTF
cdr3_nt: TGTGCCAGCTCACTGGGACAGTCTAACTATGGCTACACCTTC
v_call: TRBV18
j_call: TRBJ1-2
clone_size: NA
d_call: TRBD1

cdr3_aa: CASSIKSGSHGYTF
cdr3_nt: TGTGCCAGTAGTATCAAATCAGGTAGTCATGGCTACACCTTC
v_call: TRBV19
j_call: TRBJ1-2
clone_size: NA
d_call: NA

cdr3_aa: CASSYSLTGNTIYF
cdr3_nt: TGTGCCAGCAGTTACTCCCTGACAGGAAACACCATATATTTT
v_call: TRBV6-5
j_call: TRBJ1-3
clone_size: NA
d_call: NA

cdr3_aa: CASRATGISNEKLFF
cdr3_nt: TGTGCCAGCAGAGCCACAGGGATCTCTAATGAAAAACTGTTTTTT
v_call: TRBV6-5
j_call: TRBJ1-4
clone_size: NA
d_call: NA

cdr3_aa: CASSQLQGSYEQYF
cdr3_nt: TGCGCCAGCAGCCAATTACAGGGTTCCTACGAGCAGTACTTC
v_call: TRBV4-1
j_call: TRBJ2-7
clone_size: NA
d_call: NA

cdr3_aa: CASSLGTGVGYTF
cdr3_nt: TGTGCCAGCAGCTTAGGGACAGGGGTTGGCTACACCTTC
v_call: TRBV7-9
j_call: TRBJ1-2
clone_size: few
d_call: TRBD1

cdr3_aa: CAWAPGVDTQYF
cdr3_nt: TGTGCCTGGGCCCCGGGGGTAGATACGCAGTATTTT
v_call: TRBV30
j_call: TRBJ2-3
clone_size: NA
d_call: NA

cdr3_aa: CSASLVTSGVADTQYF
cdr3_nt: TGCAGTGCTAGTTTGGTGACTAGCGGGGTGGCAGATACGCAGTATTTT
v_call: TRBV20-1
j_call: TRBJ2-3
clone_size: NA
d_call: TRBD2

cdr3_aa: CAWSGTRLYGYTF
cdr3_nt: TGTGCCTGGAGTGGGACACGACTCTATGGCTACACCTTC
v_call: TRBV30
j_call: TRBJ1-2
clone_size: NA
d_call: NA

cdr3_aa: CASSARQARYNSPLHF
cdr3_nt: TGTGCCAGCAGTGCCAGACAGGCTCGGTATAATTCACCCCTCCACTTT
v_call: TRBV2
j_call: TRBJ1-6
clone_size: NA
d_call: NA

cdr3_aa: CASSRDTGMNTEAFF
cdr3_nt: TGCGCCAGCAGTCGGGACACAGGCATGAACACTGAAGCTTTCTTT
v_call: TRBV5-1
j_call: TRBJ1-1
clone_size: NA
d_call: NA

cdr3_aa: CASSVQRTGAVTEAFF
cdr3_nt: TGTGCCAGCAGCGTCCAAAGGACAGGGGCCGTAACTGAAGCTTTCTTT
v_call: TRBV9
j_call: TRBJ1-1
clone_size: NA
d_call: TRBD1

cdr3_aa: CASSFRGHDQPQHF
cdr3_nt: TGTGCCAGCAGTTTCAGGGGGCATGATCAGCCCCAGCATTTT
v_call: TRBV27
j_call: TRBJ1-5
clone_size: once
d_call: TRBD1

cdr3_aa: CASSLAGIGTDTQYF
cdr3_nt: TGTGCCAGCAGCTTGGCCGGTATTGGCACAGATACGCAGTATTTT
v_call: TRBV5-4
j_call: TRBJ2-3
clone_size: NA
d_call: NA

cdr3_aa: CAAGGGGGNTIYF
cdr3_nt: TGTGCCGCTGGTGGGGGGGGAGGAAACACCATATATTTT
v_call: TRBV6-6
j_call: TRBJ1-3
clone_size: few
d_call: NA

cdr3_aa: CASSPLESLNYGYTF
cdr3_nt: TGTGCCAGCAGCCCTTTGGAGAGTCTAAACTATGGCTACACCTTC
v_call: TRBV3-1/TRBV3-2
j_call: TRBJ1-2
clone_size: NA
d_call: NA

cdr3_aa: CASSKDRYDEQYF
cdr3_nt: TGTGCCAGCAGCAAGGACAGGTACGACGAGCAGTACTTC
v_call: TRBV14
j_call: TRBJ2-7
clone_size: NA
d_call: TRBD1

cdr3_aa: CASSNRDRGSPLHF
cdr3_nt: TGTGCCAGTAGTAACCGGGACAGAGGGTCACCCCTCCACTTT
v_call: TRBV19
j_call: TRBJ1-6
clone_size: NA
d_call: TRBD1

cdr3_aa: CASRQTGNYEQYF
cdr3_nt: TGTGCCAGCAGACAAACCGGGAACTACGAGCAGTACTTC
v_call: TRBV6-6
j_call: TRBJ2-7
clone_size: NA
d_call: NA

cdr3_aa: CAWNGDRGTDTQYF
cdr3_nt: TGTGCCTGGAACGGGGACAGAGGCACAGATACGCAGTATTTT
v_call: TRBV30
j_call: TRBJ2-3
clone_size: NA
d_call: TRBD1

cdr3_aa: CASSQVSFATQYF
cdr3_nt: TGTGCCAGCAGCCAAGTAAGCTTCGCGACCCAGTACTTC
v_call: TRBV14
j_call: TRBJ2-5
clone_size: NA
d_call: NA